These T cell receptor beta chains were read from a single sample in a study of radiotherapy plus CTLA-4 blockade in lung cancer. The data were produced by immunoSEQ multiplex PCR, yet TCRdb's version contains in-frame clones alone and is incomplete. The sample has over 85,000 clones, around 83% seen once. The source material was peripheral blood, sampled from a patient treated with radiotherapy plus ipilimumab. The origin of the receptors is a human donor with non-small cell lung cancer that progressed on radiotherapy plus ipilimumab. Both conserved end residues are part of each CDR3. Fields, in order: V gene, J gene, D gene, clone size, CDR3 protein, CDR3 DNA. The D gene is left open where the match is weak. Clone size appears in some rows only: once, few, many, or a class for an expanded clone.

TRBV6-4	TRBJ2-1	-	-	CASSPQQVSTYNEQFF	TGTGCCAGCAGCCCTCAACAAGTCAGTACCTACAATGAGCAGTTCTTC
TRBV2	TRBJ1-2	TRBD1	few	CASSDGGQGFYGYTF	TGTGCCAGCAGTGATGGGGGACAGGGGTTCTATGGCTACACCTTC
TRBV7-8	TRBJ1-1	TRBD1	-	CASSSPEDRGEPEAFF	TGTGCCAGCAGCTCCCCCGAGGACAGGGGAGAGCCTGAAGCTTTCTTT
TRBV28	TRBJ1-5	-	few	CASSFGGRRQPQHF	TGTGCCAGCAGTTTCGGGGGCAGGAGGCAGCCCCAGCATTTT
TRBV11-3	TRBJ2-2	-	-	CASSSLSPRGNTNTGELFF	TGTGCCAGCAGCTCGCTTTCCCCTCGGGGGAACACGAACACCGGGGAGCTGTTTTTT
TRBV6-5	TRBJ1-4	-	-	CASSYRLNEKLFF	TGTGCCAGCAGTTATCGGCTTAATGAAAAACTGTTTTTT
TRBV7-2	TRBJ1-4	-	-	CASSFVGGSNEKLFF	TGTGCCAGCAGCTTCGTGGGGGGGAGTAATGAAAAACTGTTTTTT
TRBV5-4	TRBJ2-5	-	few	CASSLVPGETQYF	TGTGCCAGCAGCTTGGTGCCAGGAGAGACCCAGTACTTC
TRBV6-1	TRBJ1-2	TRBD1	-	CASSEAGTGVGGYTF	TGTGCCAGCAGTGAAGCCGGGACAGGGGTCGGCGGCTACACCTTC
TRBV5-1	TRBJ2-1	TRBD1	-	CASSPDSGTDNEQFF	TGCGCCAGCAGCCCGGACTCTGGGACAGACAATGAGCAGTTCTTC
TRBV27	TRBJ2-7	TRBD2	-	CASSIAGQSSYEQYF	TGTGCCAGCAGTATAGCGGGGCAAAGCTCCTACGAGCAGTACTTC
TRBV7-6	TRBJ2-7	TRBD2	-	CASSIGTSGGYEQYF	TGTGCCAGCAGCATCGGGACTAGCGGGGGCTACGAGCAGTACTTC
TRBV13	TRBJ1-3	TRBD1	few	CASSSDRGKYTIYF	TGTGCCAGCAGCTCCGACAGGGGGAAATACACCATATATTTT
TRBV5-6	TRBJ1-1	-	-	CASSSEWEAFF	TGTGCCAGCAGCTCAGAGTGGGAAGCTTTCTTT
TRBV5-1	TRBJ1-1	-	-	CASSLVGGQMNTEAFF	TGCGCCAGCAGCTTGGTTGGTGGGCAGATGAACACTGAAGCTTTCTTT
TRBV6-4	TRBJ1-5	-	-	CATAAWDQPQHF	TGTGCCACCGCGGCGTGGGATCAGCCCCAGCATTTT
TRBV18	TRBJ2-3	TRBD1	-	CASSPRQGSTDTQYF	TGTGCCAGCTCACCCAGACAGGGGAGCACAGATACGCAGTATTTT
TRBV9	TRBJ1-2	-	-	CASSVGREGIYGYTF	TGTGCCAGCAGCGTAGGACGGGAGGGCATCTATGGCTACACCTTC
TRBV28	TRBJ2-1	-	-	CASAQAPSYNEQFF	TGTGCCAGCGCCCAGGCCCCGTCCTACAATGAGCAGTTCTTC
TRBV11-2	TRBJ1-2	-	-	CASSLVFGGAGGYTF	TGTGCCAGCAGCTTAGTGTTTGGGGGAGCGGGAGGCTACACCTTC
TRBV29-1	TRBJ1-1	-	few	CSVDGGRLWNTEAFF	TGCAGCGTTGACGGGGGCAGGTTATGGAACACTGAAGCTTTCTTT
TRBV28	TRBJ1-5	-	-	CASSFRKSSTSEPQHF	TGTGCCAGCAGTTTTAGGAAGTCCAGTACGTCCGAGCCCCAGCATTTT
TRBV4-1	TRBJ1-2	-	once	CASSQVYQDGNTF	TGCGCCAGCAGCCAAGTTTACCAGGATGGGAACACCTTC
TRBV4-1	TRBJ2-2	-	-	CASSQAPTTGELFF	TGCGCCAGCAGCCAAGCCCCCACTACAGGGGAGCTGTTTTTT
TRBV6-6	TRBJ1-2	-	-	CASSYSNNYGYTF	TGTGCCAGCAGTTACTCGAACAACTATGGCTACACCTTC
TRBV10-3	TRBJ2-3	TRBD2	-	CAISDSEGLVDTQYF	TGTGCCATCAGTGACTCGGAGGGACTAGTAGATACGCAGTATTTT